The present TCR beta chain was sequenced within a study of HIV-infected patients and healthy controls. This clonotype is categorized as medium-sized. Follow-up blood was drawn about 14 weeks, roughly three months, after antiretroviral therapy began. All unsorted peripheral T cells were captured because whole blood was used without fractionation. Alpha and beta constant-region primers primed reverse transcription of around 500 ng RNA. Separate chain-specific third strand synthesis with multiplexing indices produced the alpha and beta libraries. TCRdb re-derived calls from the 5' RACE reads in MiXCR, one entry per CDR3 protein. The sample comprises more than 5,500 distinct CDR3 sequences, around 9% of which are singletons, and roughly 30% rests with the top ten. The sequence was obtained from an adult with HIV infection. Sequencing was performed on blood, taken during antiretroviral therapy.

CDR3 protein: CASSFRGGDLNTEAFF. DNA for the CDR3: TGCGCCAGCAGCTTTAGGGGAGGAGACTTGAACACTGAAGCTTTCTTT. The chain recombines TRBV5-1 with TRBJ1-1; TRBD1 is a possible D gene (5 bases). The CDR3 runs 16 residues. The germline gives CDR1 SGHRS, CDR2 YFSETQ. The V end lost 2 bases, the J end lost 0 bases, and 14 bases lay between the germline ends.